Listed here are 22 T cell receptor beta chains from one sample, sequenced in a study of blood T cells in healthy people across ages. For the second PCR, which ran for about 7 to 11 cycles, a sample-barcoded 5' primer and a J-beta primer mix were used. A single record per CDR3 protein comes from TCRdb applying MiXCR to the 5' RACE reads. Here the sample spans 650,000 to 800,000 distinct CDR3 sequences, roughly half being singletons. The sequenced sample was blood. Receptor source: a woman older than 75 in good health.

This clonotype was counted between two and nine times. The chain joins TRBV7-9 to TRBJ2-2; a weak D match, TRBD2 (6 bases). CDR1 and CDR2 (germline): SEHNR, FQNEAQ (reference sequence). The V end was cut by 4 bases, the J end by 8 bases, with 11 bases between. This CDR3 is built from 13 residues. The CDR3 nucleotides are TGTGCCAGCAGCTGGGGACTGATGGGGGAGCTGTTTTTT. Protein sequence: CASSWGLMGELFF.

V is TRBV12-3 or TRBV12-4 and J is TRBJ2-7; 8 nucleotides line up with TRBD1. Trimming removed 6 bases from V and 5 bases from J; junction bases left unmatched: 9. The CDR3 extends over 14 amino acids. The CDR3 DNA reads TGTGCCAGCAGACGGACAGGGAATATCCACGAGCAGTACTTC. Its protein product is CASRRTGNIHEQYF.

The rearrangement uses TRBV28 and TRBJ2-1, with 8 bases aligning to TRBD2. J gave up 0 bases and V 7 bases, and 8 bases lay outside the gene matches. The CDR3 consists of 16 residues. Germline lookup yields CDR1 MDHEN and CDR2 SYDVKM. Here the CDR3 DNA reads TGTGCCAGCATCGCAGACCGGGGGGGCTCCTACAATGAGCAGTTCTTC. Protein sequence: CASIADRGGSYNEQFF.

This clonotype has only a few counts. The chain links TRBV5-1 to TRBJ2-6, with a weak D call TRBD1 (5 bases). V dropped 4 bases and J dropped 0 bases, with 17 bases sitting between them. Germline CDR1 SGHRS, CDR2 YFSETQ. The CDR3 is made up of 18 amino acids. DNA of the CDR3: TGCGCCAGCAGCAGGGGTACCGACCTCGTCTCTGGGGCCAACGTCCTGACTTTC. Translating gives CASSRGTDLVSGANVLTF.

The chain links TRBV7-2 to TRBJ1-2; 7 bases agree with TRBD1. Germline V lookup: CDR1 SGHTA, CDR2 FQGNSA. The CDR3 loop spans 14 amino acids. With V trimmed by 11 bases and J by 1 base, 10 bases remained unmatched. The DNA of the CDR3 is TGTGCCGGCGGGACAGAGGCTTTTAACTATGGCTACACCTTC. Translating gives CAGGTEAFNYGYTF. The full variable domain, with the rest looked up from reference TRBV7-2 and TRBJ1-2, is GAGVSQSPSNKVTEKGKDVELRCDPISGHTALYWYRQSLGQGLEFLIYFQGNSAPDKSGLPSDRFSAERTGGSVSTLTIQRTQQEDSAVYLCAGGTEAFNYGYTFGSGTRLTVV.

The V gene is TRBV4-2, the J gene TRBJ1-2; D call uncertain. Per the germline V gene, CDR1 is LGHNA and CDR2 is YNFKEQ. The germline V and J ends were trimmed by 4 bases and 3 bases, with 12 bases remaining between them. This CDR3 comprises 14 residues. In nucleotides, the CDR3 is TGTGCCAGCAGCCCGGCGCGGGAAGACTATGGCTACACCTTC. Translation: CASSPAREDYGYTF.

A note on this clonotype: A read error may explain this, as a much larger clone is one base away. The chain employs TRBV4-2 and TRBJ2-4, with D tentatively TRBD1 or TRBD2 (5 bases each). Germline CDR1 reads LGHNA; CDR2 reads YNFKEQ. The V and J ends lost 3 bases and 9 bases respectively, with 15 bases between them. The CDR3 has 14 residues. CDR3 sequence (DNA): TGTGCCAGCAGCCAGGACGGGGCAGGGAGCATTCAGTACTTC. Its protein product is CASSQDGAGSIQYF.

The rearrangement links TRBV5-1 to TRBJ2-1; the match to TRBD1 covers 11 bases. The junction had 12 bases not matched to a gene; V was cut back by 4 bases and J by 9 bases. The CDR3 length is 16 residues. From germline, CDR1 is SGHRS and CDR2 YFSETQ. The CDR3 loop reads CASSTTPGQGVAEQFF. The CDR3 DNA sequence: TGCGCCAGCAGCACCACCCCGGGACAGGGGGTAGCTGAGCAGTTCTTC. Complete variable domain (other parts from reference TRBV5-1 and TRBJ2-1): KAGVTQTPRYLIKTRGQQVTLSCSPISGHRSVSWYQQTPGQGLQFLFEYFSETQRNKGNFPGRFSGRQFSNSRSEMNVSTLELGDSALYLCASSTTPGQGVAEQFFGPGTRLTVL.

V gene TRBV5-1 combines with J gene TRBJ1-1, with 7 bases matching TRBD1. This CDR3 region has 14 residues. CDR1 is SGHRS, CDR2 YFSETQ, per germline. The V gene end was trimmed by 4 bases and the J gene end by 4 bases; junction bases not matched to a gene: 7. The CDR3, as DNA: TGCGCCAGCAGCCCGGGACAGCAGGTCACTGAAGCTTTCTTT. Amino acid sequence: CASSPGQQVTEAFF.

At least ten counts were recorded for this clonotype. This chain uses TRBV29-1 with TRBJ2-7; D possibly matches TRBD1 or TRBD2 (5 bases each). The V end was cut by 3 bases, the J end by 3 bases, with 9 bases between. Germline V gives CDR1 SQVTM, CDR2 ANQGSEA. This CDR3 is built from 12 residues. CDR3 in amino acids: CSVDGDGYEQYF. CDR3 in DNA: TGCAGCGTTGATGGGGACGGCTACGAGCAGTACTTC.

About this clonotype itself: A much larger clonotype is one base distant, so this may be a read error. The chain joins TRBV3-1 to TRBJ2-7; D is ambiguous. With 8 bases removed from V and 7 bases from J, the gap between germline ends came to 15 bases. Per germline, CDR1 LGHDT and CDR2 YNNKEL (reference sequence). The CDR3 has 12 amino acids. The CDR3 loop reads CASRGRGGEQYF. CDR3 DNA: TGTGCCAGCCGTGGGCGAGGTGGTGAGCAGTACTTC.

In regard to this clonotype: This may stem from a read error, because a much larger clone lies one nucleotide away. This chain joins TRBV12-3 or TRBV12-4 and TRBJ2-7, with unresolved D. The V end lost 5 bases, the J end lost 1 base, and 12 bases lay between the germline ends. The CDR3 spans 14 residues. CDR3 in DNA: TGTGCCAGCAGTCCCAGAGTGGGATCCTACGAGCAGTACTTC. It is translated as CASSPRVGSYEQYF.

CDR3 protein: CASSFREGQADTQYF. CDR3 nucleotides: TGTGCCAGCAGCTTCAGGGAGGGGCAGGCAGATACGCAGTATTTT. The rearrangement uses TRBV9 and TRBJ2-3, with TRBD2 matching over 7 bases. CDR3 length equals 15 residues. CDR1 is SGDLS and CDR2 is YYNGEE in the germline V gene. The V segment lost 4 bases and the J segment 4 bases; nucleotides outside the gene matches: 9.

This clonotype showed up many times. V is TRBV29-1 and J is TRBJ2-1, with no clear D. This CDR3 is built from 12 residues. Trimming cost V 4 bases and J 4 bases, with 8 bases left between them. Germline V gives CDR1 SQVTM, CDR2 ANQGSEA. CDR3 coding DNA: TGCAGCGTTGTGTCAGCGTACAATGAGCAGTTCTTC. It is translated as CSVVSAYNEQFF.

This clonotype appeared many times. The J gene is TRBJ1-5, the V gene TRBV6-5; tentatively, D is TRBD1 (6 bases). CDR1 MNHEY and CDR2 SVGAGI come from the germline V gene. The CDR3 is 15 amino acids. Trimming removed 6 bases from V and 0 bases from J, with 12 bases in between. CDR3 residues: CASRETGTSNQPQHF. In DNA, the CDR3 is TGTGCCAGCAGAGAAACAGGGACTAGCAATCAGCCCCAGCATTTT.

A word on this clonotype: This may be a read error, as it is one base from a much larger clone. The chain has TRBV20-1 and TRBJ1-5; weak D call: TRBD1 (6 bases). The germline V and J ends were trimmed by 6 bases and 11 bases, with 26 bases remaining between them. This CDR3 has 15 amino acids. Looked up from germline, CDR1 is DFQATT and CDR2 is SNEGSKA (reference sequence). Written as DNA, the CDR3 is TGCAGTGCCACCCCCGGAGGGGAACAGGGTAGAACCCAGCATTTT. Its translation: CSATPGGEQGRTQHF.

J is TRBJ2-3 and V is TRBV2; weak D call: TRBD2 (7 bases). Germline V gives CDR1 SNHLY, CDR2 FYNNEI. The germline V and J ends were trimmed by 7 bases and 1 base, with 9 bases remaining between them. This CDR3 is 13 amino acids long. The CDR3, as DNA: TGTGCCAGCAAAGGGGGGGGCACAGATACGCAGTATTTT. It codes for CASKGGGTDTQYF.

The rearrangement uses TRBV7-9 and TRBJ1-1, with 7 bases matching TRBD1. Germline assignment: CDR1 SEHNR and CDR2 FQNEAQ (reference sequence). V lost 8 bases, J lost 0 bases, and 9 bases stayed unmatched. The CDR3 is 15 residues long. Here the CDR3 reads CASDRDQSMNTEAFF. CDR3 DNA: TGTGCCAGCGACAGGGATCAAAGTATGAACACTGAAGCTTTCTTT.

This clonotype was seen repeatedly, ten times or more. V and J are TRBV5-1 and TRBJ2-3, with 10 bases aligning to TRBD2. The trim removed 2 bases at V and 4 bases at J, leaving 10 bases unmatched. The CDR3 is made up of 17 amino acids. Germline CDR1 is SGHRS and CDR2 is YFSETQ. This CDR3 reads CASSLPLAGEGADTQYF. In DNA, the CDR3 is TGCGCCAGCAGCTTACCCCTAGCGGGGGAAGGGGCAGATACGCAGTATTTT.

The CDR3 region is CSARDKGVAPSSYEQYF. The DNA for the CDR3 is TGCAGTGCTAGAGATAAGGGTGTCGCCCCAAGCTCCTACGAGCAGTACTTC. This chain connects TRBV20-1 to TRBJ2-7; the D is unclear. V lost 0 bases to trimming and J lost 0 bases, with 18 bases between them. The CDR3 runs 17 residues. The germline V gene encodes CDR1 DFQATT and CDR2 SNEGSKA (reference sequence).

The chain links TRBV29-1 to TRBJ1-1; D is possibly TRBD1 (6 bases). CDR3 length: 13 residues. Germline CDR1 SQVTM, CDR2 ANQGSEA. V lost 6 bases, J lost 6 bases, and 17 bases lay in between. CDR3 sequence (DNA): TGCAGCGTCGAGACAGGTTCAGGATCTGAAGCTTTCTTT. It translates to CSVETGSGSEAFF.

V and J are TRBV28 and TRBJ2-1; D might be TRBD1 (8 bases). The CDR3 loop spans 14 amino acids. The V end lost 5 bases, the J end lost 13 bases, and 21 bases lay between the germline ends. The germline CDR1 and CDR2 sequences are MDHEN and SYDVKM. The CDR3 DNA reads TGTGCCAGCAGTCTTCCCGGACAGGGAGGGGGACAGTTCTTC. Its protein product is CASSLPGQGGGQFF.